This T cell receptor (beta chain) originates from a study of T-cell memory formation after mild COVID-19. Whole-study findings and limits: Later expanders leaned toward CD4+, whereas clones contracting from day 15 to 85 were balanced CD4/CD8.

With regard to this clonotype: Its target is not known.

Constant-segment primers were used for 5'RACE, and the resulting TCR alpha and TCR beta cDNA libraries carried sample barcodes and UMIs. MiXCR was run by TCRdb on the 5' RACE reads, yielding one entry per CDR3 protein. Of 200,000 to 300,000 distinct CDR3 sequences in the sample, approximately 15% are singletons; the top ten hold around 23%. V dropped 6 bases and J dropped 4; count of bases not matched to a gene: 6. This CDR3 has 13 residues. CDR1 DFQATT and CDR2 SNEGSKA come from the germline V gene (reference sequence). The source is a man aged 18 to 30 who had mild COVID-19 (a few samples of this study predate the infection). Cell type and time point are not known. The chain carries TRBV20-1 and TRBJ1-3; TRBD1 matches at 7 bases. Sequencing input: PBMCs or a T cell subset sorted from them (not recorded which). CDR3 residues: CSAGQPQGNTIYF. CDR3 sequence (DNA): TGCAGTGCGGGACAGCCCCAAGGAAACACCATATATTTT.